The 25 T cell receptor beta chains in this list originate from one sample, sequenced in a study of T-cell memory formation after mild COVID-19. TCRdb redid the calling of the 5' RACE reads with MiXCR, one entry per CDR3 protein. The sample lists fewer than 250,000 distinct CDR3 sequences, just over 15% occurring once. The sample taken for sequencing was PBMCs or a T cell subset sorted from them (not recorded which). These receptors all come from an adult woman who had mild COVID-19 (a few samples of this study predate the infection). Cell type and time point are not known.

This clonotype was seen a handful of times. Here the CDR3 reads CASSYSVYTEAFF. The CDR3 region has the DNA TGTGCCAGCAGTTACTCGGTGTACACTGAAGCTTTCTTT. The chain links TRBV6-5 to TRBJ1-1; D gene ambiguous. Deletions cut 0 bases from V and 3 bases from J, with 5 bases between. The CDR3 runs 13 residues. Germline V lookup: CDR1 MNHEY, CDR2 SVGAGI.

The chain has TRBV5-4 and TRBJ2-3; a possible D gene is TRBD1 (6 bases). This CDR3 is built from 14 residues. The germline V gene has CDR1 SGHNT and CDR2 YYREEE (reference sequence). The germline V and J ends were trimmed by 5 bases and 6 bases, with 16 bases remaining between them. CDR3 sequence (DNA): TGTGCCAGCAGTTCCGACAACCAGGGGGATACGCAGTATTTT. Its translation is CASSSDNQGDTQYF.

This clonotype was found many times. The genes are TRBV19 and TRBJ1-1; TRBD1 might be the D (5 bases). Looked up from germline, CDR1 is LNHDA and CDR2 is SQIVND (reference sequence). The CDR3 is made up of 15 amino acids. Trimming shortened V by 3 bases and J by 1 base, and 12 bases separated the two germline ends. The CDR3 nucleotides read TGTGCCAGTAGTATCCCCGGGACTGCGAACACTGAAGCTTTCTTT. It yields the protein CASSIPGTANTEAFF.

Many counts were recorded for this clonotype. The V and J genes are TRBV12-3 or TRBV12-4 and TRBJ2-3; D uncertain. The CDR3 has 13 amino acids. Between the trimmed V and J ends, which lost 4 bases and 0 bases, there was a span of 5 bases. The CDR3 here is CASSSLSTDTQYF. The CDR3 DNA reads as TGTGCCAGCAGTTCGCTTAGCACAGATACGCAGTATTTT.

This clonotype was detected ten times or more. The V call is TRBV10-3, the J call TRBJ2-5; D is unclear. Trimming shortened V by 0 bases and J by 4 bases, and 9 bases separated the two germline ends. This CDR3 comprises 14 residues. From germline, CDR1 is ENHRY and CDR2 SYGVKD. This CDR3 reads CAISESGIGETQYF. The CDR3 coding sequence is TGTGCCATCAGTGAGTCTGGAATAGGAGAGACCCAGTACTTC.

The V call is TRBV11-2, the J call TRBJ2-7; 9 positions match TRBD2. The germline V gene has CDR1 SGHAT and CDR2 FQNNGV. Trimming removed 6 bases from V and 3 bases from J; junction bases left unmatched: 3. The CDR3 loop spans 13 amino acids. The CDR3 loop reads CASSIAGVYEQYF. As DNA, the CDR3 is TGTGCCAGCAGTATAGCGGGAGTCTACGAGCAGTACTTC. The whole variable domain, remainder taken from reference TRBV11-2 and TRBJ2-7, is EAGVAQSPRYKIIEKRQSVAFWCNPISGHATLYWYQQILGQGPKLLIQFQNNGVVDDSQLPKDRFSAERLKGVDSTLKIQPAKLEDSAVYLCASSIAGVYEQYFGPGTRLTVT.

V gene TRBV3-1 combines with J gene TRBJ1-2; 8 bases map to TRBD1. The CDR3 contains 15 residues. V lost 1 base, J lost 7 bases, and 8 bases stayed unmatched. In germline, CDR1 is LGHDT, CDR2 YNNKEL (reference sequence). CDR3 sequence (DNA): TGTGCCAGCAGCCAAGGTGGCAGGGGGCGGAGTGGCTACACCTTC. It encodes CASSQGGRGRSGYTF.

This clonotype appeared many times. This chain links TRBV7-2 with TRBJ2-1; 16 nucleotides agree with TRBD2. The V and J ends lost 4 bases and 4 bases, in that order; junction bases with no gene match: 13. The germline gives CDR1 SGHTA, CDR2 FQGNSA. The CDR3 totals 20 residues. CDR3 nucleotide sequence: TGTGCCAGCAGCTCCCTGGGGGGACTAGCGGGGGGGCTTTCGTACAATGAGCAGTTCTTC. It codes for CASSSLGGLAGGLSYNEQFF.

This clonotype was recorded a few times. The rearrangement links TRBV7-9 to TRBJ2-3; D is uncertain. The V end was cut by 4 bases, the J end by 0 bases, with 14 bases between. CDR1 SEHNR and CDR2 FQNEAQ come from the germline V gene (reference sequence). The CDR3 consists of 16 residues. The CDR3 spells CASSSRAFTSTDTQYF. Here the CDR3 DNA reads TGTGCCAGCAGCTCCCGGGCCTTTACTAGCACAGATACGCAGTATTTT.

V gene TRBV2 combines with J gene TRBJ2-7; TRBD2 is a possible D gene (6 bases). CDR3 length equals 15 residues. The V end was cut by 1 base, the J end by 6 bases, with 16 bases between. Germline V gives CDR1 SNHLY, CDR2 FYNNEI. Written as DNA, the CDR3 is TGTGCCAGCAGTGAAGAGGCCCGACTAGGAACCGAGCAGTACTTC. It translates to CASSEEARLGTEQYF. Variable domain in full (rest from reference TRBV2 and TRBJ2-7): EPEVTQTPSHQVTQMGQEVILRCVPISNHLYFYWYRQILGQKVEFLVSFYNNEISEKSEIFDDQFSVERPDGSNFTLKIRSTKLEDSAMYFCASSEEARLGTEQYFGPGTRLTVT.

This clonotype was detected many times. This chain joins TRBV20-1 and TRBJ2-7; D is uncertain. With 7 bases removed from V and 6 bases from J, the gap between germline ends came to 16 bases. There are 12 residues in the CDR3. Germline CDR1 and CDR2: DFQATT and SNEGSKA (reference sequence). In DNA form, the CDR3 reads TGCAGTGGGTTGAGAAAGAATGCCGAGCAGTACTTC. It yields the protein CSGLRKNAEQYF.

In its sample, this clonotype was seen a few times. This CDR3 is CASSLDMGGDTQYF. In DNA form, the CDR3 reads TGTGCCAGCAGCTTGGACATGGGTGGGGATACGCAGTATTTT. The J gene is TRBJ2-3, the V gene TRBV5-4; D not certain. The germline gives CDR1 SGHNT, CDR2 YYREEE (reference sequence). The length of the CDR3 is 14 residues. V gave up 0 bases and J gave up 6 bases, with 11 bases separating them.

CDR3: CAIWDRGRVGYTF. The CDR3 DNA reads as TGTGCCATCTGGGACAGGGGGAGAGTTGGCTACACCTTC. V is TRBV19 and J is TRBJ1-2; TRBD1 matches at 11 bases. V shed 10 bases and J 7 bases; nucleotides not matched to a gene: 8. Germline V CDR1 and CDR2: LNHDA, SQIVND (reference sequence). The CDR3 sequence is 13 residues long.

This clonotype was counted only a few times. The J gene is TRBJ2-3, the V gene TRBV20-1; 12 bases map to TRBD2. The germline V gene has CDR1 DFQATT and CDR2 SNEGSKA (reference sequence). The length of the CDR3 is 18 residues. After removal of 0 bases from V and 3 bases from J, the junction contained 10 bases not matched to a gene. The CDR3 here is CSARDTSGRPFRTDTQYF. DNA for the CDR3: TGCAGTGCTAGAGATACTAGCGGGAGGCCATTTCGTACAGATACGCAGTATTTT.

This clonotype was seen at least ten times. V and J are TRBV7-2 and TRBJ2-5, with D uncertain. The V end was cut by 5 bases, the J end by 2 bases, with 15 bases between. Germline values: CDR1 SGHTA, CDR2 FQGNSA. The CDR3 spans 15 residues. The CDR3, as DNA: TGTGCCAGCAGCCGCGGATCTGGCAGACAAGAGACCCAGTACTTC. Protein: CASSRGSGRQETQYF.

This clonotype was seen only a few times. The chain carries TRBV4-1 and TRBJ1-6; the D is unclear. The ends were cut back, 1 base at V and 12 bases at J, with 7 bases in the middle. This CDR3 has 12 residues. Germline V gives CDR1 MGHRA, CDR2 YSYEKL. CDR3 amino acids: CASSQVTGPLHF. The CDR3 DNA is TGCGCCAGCAGCCAAGTCACGGGACCCCTCCACTTT.

The rearrangement uses TRBV7-9 and TRBJ2-7, with 7 nucleotides matching TRBD2. The CDR3 has 14 amino acids. With V trimmed by 1 base and J by 12 bases, 12 bases remained unmatched. Germline assignment: CDR1 SEHNR and CDR2 FQNEAQ (reference sequence). The CDR3 nucleotides read TGTGCCAGCAGCTTAGGGACTAGTGGCAACCCTCGGTACTTC. Amino acid sequence: CASSLGTSGNPRYF.

This clonotype has a handful of counts. The chain combines TRBV6-2 or TRBV6-3 with TRBJ2-1; the match to TRBD2 covers 9 bases. CDR3 size: 15 residues. V lost 6 bases and J lost 8; bases outside the gene matches: 11. Per the germline V gene, CDR1 is MNHEY and CDR2 is SVGEGT. CDR3 DNA sequence: TGTGCCAGCAGATTCCTGGCGGGAGGGCGGTATGAGCAGTTCTTC. Translating it yields CASRFLAGGRYEQFF.

There are a few counts of this clonotype. The V gene is TRBV2, the J gene TRBJ2-7; D might be TRBD1 (5 bases). The CDR3 runs to 12 residues. V gave up 7 bases and J gave up 6 bases, with 13 bases separating them. Germline CDR1 is SNHLY and CDR2 is FYNNEI. Written as DNA, the CDR3 is TGTGCCAGCAACCCCTCAGGGTCCGAGCAGTACTTC. It encodes CASNPSGSEQYF. Combining the CDR3 with reference TRBV2 and TRBJ2-7 gives the whole variable domain EPEVTQTPSHQVTQMGQEVILRCVPISNHLYFYWYRQILGQKVEFLVSFYNNEISEKSEIFDDQFSVERPDGSNFTLKIRSTKLEDSAMYFCASNPSGSEQYFGPGTRLTVT.

This clonotype has only a few counts. The chain couples TRBV18 to TRBJ1-4, with TRBD1 matching over 7 bases. CDR1 and CDR2 (germline): KGHSH, LQKENI. The CDR3 extends over 14 amino acids. Germline trimming cut 5 bases from V and 6 bases from J; bases unmatched to any gene: 6. CDR3 sequence reads: CASSETGWDEKLFF. CDR3 bases: TGTGCCAGCTCAGAGACAGGGTGGGATGAAAAACTGTTTTTT.

This clonotype has only a few counts. The chain recombines TRBV12-3 or TRBV12-4 with TRBJ1-1; D possibly corresponds to TRBD1 (6 bases). CDR3 length: 16 amino acids. V gave up 5 bases and J gave up 4 bases, with 20 bases separating them. This CDR3 reads CASSLAGAPWGTEAFF. Here the CDR3 DNA reads TGTGCCAGCAGTCTCGCGGGGGCCCCGTGGGGCACTGAAGCTTTCTTT.

This clonotype has a handful of counts. The chain recombines TRBV5-4 with TRBJ2-5, with D perhaps matching TRBD1 (5 bases). Germline V gene sequence: CDR1 SGHNT, CDR2 YYREEE (reference sequence). CDR3 size: 14 residues. V was trimmed by 2 bases and J by 4 bases, leaving 12 bases between them. The CDR3 nucleotides are TGTGCCAGCAGCTTCTCAGGGTCTCCAGAGACCCAGTACTTC. This gives the protein CASSFSGSPETQYF.

The rearrangement links TRBV20-1 to TRBJ1-5, with D maybe TRBD1 (5 bases). The germline V gene encodes CDR1 DFQATT and CDR2 SNEGSKA (reference sequence). V was cut by 7 bases and J by 0 bases, with 13 bases left in between. The CDR3 extends over 14 amino acids. The CDR3 reads CSVGTVNSNQPQHF. CDR3 nucleotides: TGCAGTGTTGGGACGGTAAATAGCAATCAGCCCCAGCATTTT.

The genes are TRBV6-5 and TRBJ1-4; 7 nucleotides align to TRBD1. Germline lookup yields CDR1 MNHEY and CDR2 SVGAGI. The CDR3 consists of 15 residues. V trimming: 0 bases; J trimming: 7 bases; junction bases outside the gene matches: 5. The CDR3 nucleotides read TGTGCCAGCAGTTACTCGAGAGGGGGCGGTGAAAAACTGTTTTTT. This gives the protein CASSYSRGGGEKLFF.

This clonotype was counted between two and nine times. This chain uses TRBV5-1 with TRBJ2-1; D might be TRBD2 (5 bases). The CDR3 length is 15 residues. V lost 0 bases and J 1 base, leaving 8 bases between the germline ends. The germline gives CDR1 SGHRS, CDR2 YFSETQ. The CDR3 nucleotides read TGCGCCAGCAGCTTGGTCGGGGTATCCTACAATGAGCAGTTCTTC. It is translated as CASSLVGVSYNEQFF.